Sequencing of this T cell receptor beta chain was carried out in a study of Ad26.COV2.S vaccination and SARS-CoV-2 variants. Study summary: COV1001, an Ad26.COV2.S trial, supplied this vaccine-arm donor. The study, taken as a whole, reports: The study found similar non-spike TCR breadth in vaccine and placebo recipients.

This clone occurred once. Its target is not known. One end of the junction is discordant with germline, which a read error may explain. This sample also contains other DNA sequences that code for the same CDR3. Only in-frame clones appear in the TCRdb table, and some are missing; sequencing was by immunoSEQ multiplex PCR. The sample carries some 250,000 clones, more than 75% recorded once. The CDR3 spans 13 residues. Regarding treatment: roughly 18 received Ad26.COV2.S at low or high dose, single or two shots; a few received placebo; per-sample allocation not given. All samples were drawn on day 63, counting from the first vaccine or placebo injection. The donor was a Boston adult aged 18-55 years.

The sample in question was peripheral blood, obtained in a trial of Ad26.COV2.S vaccine versus placebo. The chain recombines TRBV12-3 or TRBV12-4 with TRBJ1-1; tentative D call: TRBD1 (6 bases). The TCR comes from a person aged 18-65 years who received the Ad26.COV2.S COVID-19 vaccine or a placebo. The CDR3 region is CASSLATRDKAFF. CDR3 nucleotide sequence: TGTGCCAGCAGCTTAGCAACCCGGGACAAAGCTTTCTTT.